This T cell receptor beta chain stems from a study of T cell repertoires in cytomegalovirus infection (dated by TCRdb to about 2019). Some background on the complete study: Donor HLA type was relevant to the analysis, because carriage of CMV infection together with the matching HLA type was indicated by public TCR beta signatures.

Details on this clonotype: Its specific antigen is unknown. No quality values exist for individual bases; no much larger clone is one base distant.

CDR1 is given as SGHTA and CDR2 as FQGNSA, both from the germline V gene. The CDR3 has 15 amino acids, counting the end cysteine and phenylalanine. The kept DNA is CDR3 alone, 45 bases in frame from the first base. Trimming takes 5 bases off V and 0 bases off J; junction bases not matched to a gene: 4. Beyond this particular receptor, the publication reports: The ex vivo response was dominated by HLA-C-restricted CMV-specific TCR beta clonotypes, and the single most frequent clonotype in two of eight donors was supplied by these HLA-C-restricted clonotypes. Cumulative frequency of public TCR beta family members discriminated carriers of CMV infection plus the relevant HLA type in this cohort and an independent 352-donor cohort.

The sequencer listed for this sample is Illumina HiSeq 1500. TCRdb handled the public reads itself, with Q25 trimming in fastp and clone calling in MiXCR, and kept productive beta chains. Duplicate CDR3 protein sequences are folded into a single record with the most common DNA and genes. In this sample the table shows 200,000 to 300,000 distinct CDR3 sequences, over 9% of which occur a single time. About 1.5% of the sample goes to the ten largest clones. Sample: PBMCs. This receptor was taken from a human donor in good health (CMV status not recorded). Some clones in this sample may be carry-over from other donors' samples. The chain couples TRBV7-2 to TRBJ2-3; 8 bases in the middle match TRBD2. The DNA sequence is given as TGTGCCAGCAGCCCAGCGGGAGCTAGCACAGATACGCAGTATTTT. Translated, this gives CASSPAGASTDTQYF.